Listed below are T cell receptor beta chains from one sample, sequenced in a study of human T cells and chemical hapten exposure. Each CDR3 protein gets one entry after TCRdb re-called the RACE reads with MiXCR. The top ten clones hold around 2.6% of a sample with 300,000 to 450,000 distinct CDR3 sequences, approximately 5% of them seen once. The specimen was whole blood, collected in connection with sensitization to the hapten diphenylcyclopropenone (DPC). These TCRs come from a woman in her fifties or sixties with alopecia areata. Some clones in this sample may be carry-over from other donors' samples. The CDR3 runs from the conserved cysteine through the conserved F or W.

CDR3 protein | J gene | V gene
CASSHVGGQWEQFF | TRBJ2-1 | TRBV4-3
CASLLGAKAGELFF | TRBJ2-2 | TRBV10-2
CASSLDRGGPQETQYF | TRBJ2-5 | TRBV5-1
CASGGGQAYYEQYF | TRBJ2-7 | TRBV4-1
CASSQMGVLDEQFF | TRBJ2-1 | TRBV4-2
CASSRGGTQYF | TRBJ2-5 | TRBV12-3/TRBV12-4
CASSTGPRGQPQHF | TRBJ1-5 | TRBV12-3/TRBV12-4
CSARYRGRSPLHF | TRBJ1-6 | TRBV20-1
CASSIVQVFSGNTIYF | TRBJ1-3 | TRBV6-5
CASSSGGRGSTDTQYF | TRBJ2-3 | TRBV12-3/TRBV12-4
CASRASGPRTDTQYF | TRBJ2-3 | TRBV7-2
CASGVTQNYEQYF | TRBJ2-7 | TRBV6-5
CASRGQGVAYTF | TRBJ1-2 | TRBV4-1
CSAKWGGRDTEAFF | TRBJ1-1 | TRBV20-1
CASSSRQGVLEKLFF | TRBJ1-4 | TRBV12-3/TRBV12-4
CSAPGGRDGYTF | TRBJ1-2 | TRBV29-1
CSAATTSGNTIYF | TRBJ1-3 | TRBV29-1
CASSSGTKSNQPQHF | TRBJ1-5 | TRBV18